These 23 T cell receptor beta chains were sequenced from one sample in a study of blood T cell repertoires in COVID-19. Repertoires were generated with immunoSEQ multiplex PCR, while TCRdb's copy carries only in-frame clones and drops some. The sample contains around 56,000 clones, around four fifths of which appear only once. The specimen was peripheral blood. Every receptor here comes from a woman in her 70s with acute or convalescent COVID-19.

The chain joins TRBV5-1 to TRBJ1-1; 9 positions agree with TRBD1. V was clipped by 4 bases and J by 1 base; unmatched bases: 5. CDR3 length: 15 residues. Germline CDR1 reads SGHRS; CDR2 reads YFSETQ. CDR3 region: CASSPGQGTNTEAFF. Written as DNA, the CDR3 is TGCGCCAGCAGCCCGGGACAGGGAACGAACACTGAAGCTTTCTTT.

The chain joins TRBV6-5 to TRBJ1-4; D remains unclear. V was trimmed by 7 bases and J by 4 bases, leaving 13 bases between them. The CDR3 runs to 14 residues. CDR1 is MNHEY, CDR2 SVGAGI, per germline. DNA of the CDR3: TGTGCCAGCACCGTCTTGCGGCTTAATGAAAAACTGTTTTTT. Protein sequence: CASTVLRLNEKLFF.

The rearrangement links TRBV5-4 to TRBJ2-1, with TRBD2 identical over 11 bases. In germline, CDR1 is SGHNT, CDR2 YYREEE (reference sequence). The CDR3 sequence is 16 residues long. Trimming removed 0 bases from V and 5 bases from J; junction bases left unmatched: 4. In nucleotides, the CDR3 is TGTGCCAGCAGCTTGGGTGGGACTAGCGGTGACAATGAGCAGTTCTTC. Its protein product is CASSLGGTSGDNEQFF.

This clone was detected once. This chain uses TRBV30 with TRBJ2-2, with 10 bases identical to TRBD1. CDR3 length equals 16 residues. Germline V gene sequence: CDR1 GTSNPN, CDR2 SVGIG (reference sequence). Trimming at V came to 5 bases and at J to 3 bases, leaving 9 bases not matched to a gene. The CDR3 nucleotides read TGTGCCTGGCGAATGGCCGGGACAGGGGACACCGGGGAGCTGTTTTTT. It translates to CAWRMAGTGDTGELFF. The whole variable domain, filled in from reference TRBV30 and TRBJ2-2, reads SQTIHQWPATLVQPVGSPLSLECTVEGTSNPNLYWYRQAAGRGLQLLFYSVGIGQISSEVPQNLSASRPQDRQFILSSKKLLLSDSGFYLCAWRMAGTGDTGELFFGEGSRLTVL.

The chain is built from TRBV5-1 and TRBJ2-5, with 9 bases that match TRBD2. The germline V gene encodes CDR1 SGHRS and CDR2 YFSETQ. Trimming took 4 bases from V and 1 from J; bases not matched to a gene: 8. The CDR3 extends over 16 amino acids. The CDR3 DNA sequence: TGCGCCAGCAGCCTAACAAGCGGGGGGACCCAAGAGACCCAGTACTTC. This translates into CASSLTSGGTQETQYF. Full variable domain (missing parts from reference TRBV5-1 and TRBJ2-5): KAGVTQTPRYLIKTRGQQVTLSCSPISGHRSVSWYQQTPGQGLQFLFEYFSETQRNKGNFPGRFSGRQFSNSRSEMNVSTLELGDSALYLCASSLTSGGTQETQYFGPGTRLLVL.

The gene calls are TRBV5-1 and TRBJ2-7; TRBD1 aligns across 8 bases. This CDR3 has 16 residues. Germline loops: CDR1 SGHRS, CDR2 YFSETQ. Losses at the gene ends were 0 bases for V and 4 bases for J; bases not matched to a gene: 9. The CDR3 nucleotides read TGCGCCAGCAGCTTGGGGACAGGGTTAAAGGGGTACGAGCAGTACGTC. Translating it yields CASSLGTGLKGYEQYV.

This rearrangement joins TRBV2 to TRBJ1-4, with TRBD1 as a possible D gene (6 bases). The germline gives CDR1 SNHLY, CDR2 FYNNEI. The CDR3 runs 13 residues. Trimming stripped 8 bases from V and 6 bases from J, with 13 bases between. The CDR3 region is CASSRGIDEKLFF. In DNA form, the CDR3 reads TGTGCCAGCTCAAGGGGGATTGATGAAAAACTGTTTTTT.

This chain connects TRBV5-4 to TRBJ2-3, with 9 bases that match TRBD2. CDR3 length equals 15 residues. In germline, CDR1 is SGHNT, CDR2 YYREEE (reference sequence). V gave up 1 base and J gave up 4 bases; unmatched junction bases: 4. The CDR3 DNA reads TGTGCCAGCAGCTTGCGGCGGGGGGGTGCAGATACGCAGTATTTT. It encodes CASSLRRGGADTQYF. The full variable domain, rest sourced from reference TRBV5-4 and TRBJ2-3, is ETGVTQSPTHLIKTRGQQVTLRCSSQSGHNTVSWYQQALGQGPQFIFQYYREEENGRGNFPPRFSGLQFPNYSSELNVNALELDDSALYLCASSLRRGGADTQYFGPGTRLTVL.

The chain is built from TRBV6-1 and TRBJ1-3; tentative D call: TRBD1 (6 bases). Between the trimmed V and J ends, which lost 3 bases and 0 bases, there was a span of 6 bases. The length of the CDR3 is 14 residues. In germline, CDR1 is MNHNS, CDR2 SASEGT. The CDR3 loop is CASSEDSSGNTIYF. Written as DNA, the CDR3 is TGTGCCAGCAGTGAGGACAGCTCTGGAAACACCATATATTTT.

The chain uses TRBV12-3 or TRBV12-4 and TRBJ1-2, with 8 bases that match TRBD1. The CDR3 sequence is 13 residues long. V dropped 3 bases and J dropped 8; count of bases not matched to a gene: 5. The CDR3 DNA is TGTGCCAGCAGTTTGCAGGACAGGGCGGGCTACACCTTC. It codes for CASSLQDRAGYTF.

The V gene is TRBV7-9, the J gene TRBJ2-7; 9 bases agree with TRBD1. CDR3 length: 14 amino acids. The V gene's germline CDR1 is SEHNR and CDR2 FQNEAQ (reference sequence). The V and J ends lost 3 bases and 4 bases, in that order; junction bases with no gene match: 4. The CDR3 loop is CASSLGQGGYEQYF. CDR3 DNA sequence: TGTGCCAGCAGCTTGGGACAGGGCGGGTACGAGCAGTACTTC. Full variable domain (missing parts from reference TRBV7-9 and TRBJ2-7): DTGVSQNPRHKITKRGQNVTFRCDPISEHNRLYWYRQTLGQGPEFLTYFQNEAQLEKSRLLSDRFSAERPKGSFSTLEIQRTEQGDSAMYLCASSLGQGGYEQYFGPGTRLTVT.

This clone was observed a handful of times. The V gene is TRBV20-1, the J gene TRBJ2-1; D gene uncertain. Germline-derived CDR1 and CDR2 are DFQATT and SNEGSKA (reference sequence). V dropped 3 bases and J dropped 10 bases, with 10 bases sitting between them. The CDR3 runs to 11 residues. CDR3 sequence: CSARRREEQFF. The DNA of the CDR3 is TGCAGTGCTAGGCGTCGCGAGGAGCAGTTCTTC.

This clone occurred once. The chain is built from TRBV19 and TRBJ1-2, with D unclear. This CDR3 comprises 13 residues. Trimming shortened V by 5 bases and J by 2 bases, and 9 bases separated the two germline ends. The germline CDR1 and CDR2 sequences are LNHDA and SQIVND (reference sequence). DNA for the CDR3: TGTGCCAGTAGTCCCCCGGTCAACTATGGCTACACCTTC. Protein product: CASSPPVNYGYTF.

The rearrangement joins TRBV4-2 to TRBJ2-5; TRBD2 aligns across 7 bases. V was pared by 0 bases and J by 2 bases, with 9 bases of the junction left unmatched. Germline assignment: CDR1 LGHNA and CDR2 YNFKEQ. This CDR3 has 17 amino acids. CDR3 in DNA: TGTGCCAGCAGCCAAGACTCGTCGGCGGGGGAACAAGAGACCCAGTACTTC. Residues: CASSQDSSAGEQETQYF.

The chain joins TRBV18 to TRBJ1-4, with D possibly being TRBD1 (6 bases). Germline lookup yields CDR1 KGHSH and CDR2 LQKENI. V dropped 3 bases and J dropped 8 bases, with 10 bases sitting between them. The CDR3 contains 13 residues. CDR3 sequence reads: CASSPGQKEKLFF. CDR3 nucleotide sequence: TGTGCCAGCTCACCGGGACAAAAAGAAAAACTGTTTTTT.

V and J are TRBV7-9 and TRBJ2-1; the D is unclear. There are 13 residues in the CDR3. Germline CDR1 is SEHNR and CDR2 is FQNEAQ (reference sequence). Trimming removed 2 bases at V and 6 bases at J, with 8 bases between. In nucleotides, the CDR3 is TGTGCCAGCAGCTTAACCGGCGGCAATGAGCAGTTCTTC. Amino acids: CASSLTGGNEQFF.

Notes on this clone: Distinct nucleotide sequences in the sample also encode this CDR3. The CDR3 DNA reads as TGTGCCAGCTCACCCACCGGGACTGAAACAGATACGCAGTATTTT. Translated: CASSPTGTETDTQYF. The chain uses TRBV18 and TRBJ2-3, with D possibly TRBD2 on 6 matching bases. The CDR3 spans 15 residues. V lost 3 bases and J lost 3, with 13 bases in between. The germline V gene has CDR1 KGHSH and CDR2 LQKENI. Looking up the rest from reference TRBV18 and TRBJ2-3 gives the full variable domain: NAGVMQNPRHLVRRRGQEARLRCSPMKGHSHVYWYRQLPEEGLKFMVYLQKENIIDESGMPKERFSAEFPKEGPSILRIQQVVRGDSAAYFCASSPTGTETDTQYFGPGTRLTVL.

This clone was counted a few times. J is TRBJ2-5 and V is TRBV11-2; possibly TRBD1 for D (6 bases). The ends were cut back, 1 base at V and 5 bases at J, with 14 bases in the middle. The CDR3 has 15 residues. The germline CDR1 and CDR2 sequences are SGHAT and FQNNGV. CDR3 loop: CASSLAIGTIETQYF. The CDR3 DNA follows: TGTGCCAGCAGCTTAGCTATAGGGACAATTGAGACCCAGTACTTC.

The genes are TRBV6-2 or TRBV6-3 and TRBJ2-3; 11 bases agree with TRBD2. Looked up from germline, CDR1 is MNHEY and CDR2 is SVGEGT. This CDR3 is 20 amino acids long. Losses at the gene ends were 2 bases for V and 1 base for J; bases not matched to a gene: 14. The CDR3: CASSYNAASGGPQRTDTQYF. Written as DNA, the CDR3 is TGTGCCAGCAGTTACAACGCGGCTAGCGGGGGGCCCCAACGCACAGATACGCAGTATTTT.

The CDR3 is CASSQDHGNQPQHF. CDR3 bases: TGTGCCAGCAGCCAAGATCACGGGAATCAGCCCCAGCATTTT. The chain carries TRBV3-1 (or the pseudogene TRBV3-2) and TRBJ1-5, with D unclear. CDR1 LGHDT and CDR2 YNNKEL come from the germline V gene (reference sequence). V gave up 0 bases and J gave up 4 bases, with 7 bases separating them. CDR3 length: 14 residues.

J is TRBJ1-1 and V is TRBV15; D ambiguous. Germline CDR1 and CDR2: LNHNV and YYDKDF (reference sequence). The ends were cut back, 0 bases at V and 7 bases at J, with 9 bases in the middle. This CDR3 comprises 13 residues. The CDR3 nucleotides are TGTGCCACCAGCAGAGATAGGCGGCTTGAAGCTTTCTTT. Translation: CATSRDRRLEAFF. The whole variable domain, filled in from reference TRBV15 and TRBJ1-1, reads DAMVIQNPRYQVTQFGKPVTLSCSQTLNHNVMYWYQQKSSQAPKLLFHYYDKDFNNEADTPDNFQSRRPNTSFCFLDIRSPGLGDTAMYLCATSRDRRLEAFFGQGTRLTVV.

CDR3 in DNA: TGTGCCAGCAGCTTCGGGGGGGAGACCCAGTACTTC. Its translation: CASSFGGETQYF. The gene calls are TRBV13 and TRBJ2-5; 7 positions match TRBD2. This CDR3 contains 12 residues. Germline assignment: CDR1 PRHDT and CDR2 FYEKMQ (reference sequence). V dropped 3 bases and J dropped 5; count of bases not matched to a gene: 0.

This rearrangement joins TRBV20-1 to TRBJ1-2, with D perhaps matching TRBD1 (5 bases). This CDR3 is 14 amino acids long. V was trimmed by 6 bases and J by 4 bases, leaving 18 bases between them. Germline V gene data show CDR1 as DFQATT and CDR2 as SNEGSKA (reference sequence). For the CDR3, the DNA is TGCAGTGCAAGTACTTCCTCGGGGGGCTATGGCTACACCTTC. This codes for CSASTSSGGYGYTF.